Detailed here is one T cell receptor beta chain. Its specificity is unknown. The read ends 3 residues before the CDR3 terminus; that terminus is restored from the germline J gene. The data derive from a study of T cells in women clearing cervical HPV infection. The V segment lost 4 bases and the J segment 5 bases; nucleotides outside the gene matches: 4. Germline V lookup: CDR1 SGHRS, CDR2 YFSETQ. CDR3 size: 15 residues. Whole-study results and caveats: CIN3+ cases had significantly higher TCR richness than controls; evenness did not differ.

Here immunoSEQ multiplex PCR was the method, and the copy in TCRdb shows in-frame clones only, minus some. The table lists some 50,000 clones. The source of this sequence is a woman between 18 and 70 years old with a cervical HPV16 infection that either progressed to CIN3+ or cleared (not recorded which). The chain couples TRBV5-1 to TRBJ2-2; the match to TRBD1 covers 11 bases. The sample comprised blood buffy coat. The CDR3 region is CASSTGTGGTGELFF. The DNA read from the CDR3 is TGCGCCAGCAGCACGGGGACAGGGGGGACCGGGGAG.